The sequence of this T cell receptor beta chain was determined in a study of shared clonotypes between healthy human individuals. Study-level points and caveats: All-four-donor shared clonotypes had higher generation probabilities than non-shared clonotypes did.

Germline CDR1 is SGDLS and CDR2 is YYNGEE. There are 15 residues in the CDR3. V lost 4 bases and J lost 0, with 11 bases in between. Each subset's genomic DNA was split evenly across several immunoSEQ plates. Replicate sorted-subset PCRs were loaded with roughly 200 ng DNA, roughly 33,000 T cell genomes. Using immunoSEQ multiplex PCR, the repertoire was profiled, and TCRdb retains in-frame clones only, with some absent. The sample yields 2 million to 3 million clones, just over 90% seen once. Regarding this clone: Antigen specificity is unknown.

Healthy HIV-negative adults without recent acute infections or vaccinations served as donors. Sequencing was carried out using naive CD4+ T cells sorted from blood. Subset of the sample: CD45RA+ positively selected. The sequence was collected from a man between 18 and 35 years old in good health. V gene TRBV9 combines with J gene TRBJ1-3, with D maybe TRBD1 (5 bases). The CDR3 loop is CASSSAGSSGNTIYF. The CDR3 nucleotides read TGTGCCAGCAGCTCCGCAGGGAGCTCTGGAAACACCATATATTTT.